This T cell receptor (beta chain) was captured by sequencing in a study of graft-versus-host responses after intestinal transplantation. Study-level points and caveats: Early after transplant, HvG declines were associated with peak levels of circulating GvH clones. Recipient bone marrow held GvH clones, some seen earlier in ileum or blood. Patients with graft-donor T cell macrochimerism had high graft-versus-host to host-versus-graft clonal ratios in allografts.

Trimming took 5 bases from V and 10 from J, leaving 9 bases between them. The CDR3 extends over 10 amino acids. Germline V gives CDR1 DFQATT, CDR2 SNEGSKA (reference sequence). Profiled with immunoSEQ multiplex PCR; TCRdb holds only in-frame clones, not every one. The data hold about 51,000 clones, with around 90% observed a single time. Turning to this clone: What it binds is unknown.

The TCR comes from a human donor who was the organ donor for an intestinal transplant. This chain connects TRBV20-1 to TRBJ2-1, with D possibly being TRBD2 (5 bases). The sample here was unstimulated CD4+ T cells sorted from spleen or lymph node cells, taken before transplant. The CDR3 loop reads CSAQTREQFF. The CDR3 DNA reads TGCAGTGCTCAAACTAGGGAGCAGTTCTTC.